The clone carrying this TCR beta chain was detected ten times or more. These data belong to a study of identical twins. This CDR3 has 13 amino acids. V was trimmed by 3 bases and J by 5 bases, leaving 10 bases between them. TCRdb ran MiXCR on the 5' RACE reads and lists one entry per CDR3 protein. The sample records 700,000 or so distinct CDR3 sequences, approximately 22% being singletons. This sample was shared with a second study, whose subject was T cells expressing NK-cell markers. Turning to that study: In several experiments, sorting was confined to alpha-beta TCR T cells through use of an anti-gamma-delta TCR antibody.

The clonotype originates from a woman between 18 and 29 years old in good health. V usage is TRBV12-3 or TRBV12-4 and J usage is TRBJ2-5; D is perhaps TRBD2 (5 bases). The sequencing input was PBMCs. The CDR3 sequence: CASSFGLAETQYF. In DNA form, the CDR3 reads TGTGCCAGCAGTTTCGGACTGGCGGAGACCCAGTACTTC.